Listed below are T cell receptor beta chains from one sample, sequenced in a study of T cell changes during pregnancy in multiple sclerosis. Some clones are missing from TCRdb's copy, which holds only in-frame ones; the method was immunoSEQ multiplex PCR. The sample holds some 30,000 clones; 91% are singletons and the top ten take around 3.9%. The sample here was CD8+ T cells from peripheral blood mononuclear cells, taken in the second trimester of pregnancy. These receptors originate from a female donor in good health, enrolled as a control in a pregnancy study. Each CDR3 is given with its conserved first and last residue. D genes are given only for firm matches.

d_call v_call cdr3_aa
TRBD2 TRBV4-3 CASSQEGSGGYNEQFF
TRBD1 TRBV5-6 CASSYGQVGEQYF
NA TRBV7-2 CASSPETGPYEQYF
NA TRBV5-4 CASSLASVTTNYGYTF
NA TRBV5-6 CASSLVYTEAFF
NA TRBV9 CASSVVSSQETQYF
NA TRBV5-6 CASSPWAVMNTEAFF
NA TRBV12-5 CASGLVLGTEGGHNEQFF
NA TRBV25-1 CASRSRNQPQHF
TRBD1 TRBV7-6 CASSSLGGRVGNGYTF
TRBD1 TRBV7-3 CASSLTPGQAYEQYF
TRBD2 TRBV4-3 CASSQDREGRGSSYEQYF
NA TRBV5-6 CASSLRRESVYEQYF
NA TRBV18 CASSPGGKAGIGKLFF
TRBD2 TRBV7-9 CASSPRTSRSYEQYF
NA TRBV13 CASSPQGGPEAFF
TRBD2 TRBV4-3 CASSQAGLAGGYEQYF
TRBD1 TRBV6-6 CASTPDRDSTEAFF
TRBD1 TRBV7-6 CASSWGTDYGYTF
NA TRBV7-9 CASSLDGDQYF